This T cell receptor beta chain was captured by sequencing in a study of CD8 T cells in ankylosing spondylitis. This clonotype appeared many times. Antigen specificity is unknown. TCRdb reanalysed the 5' RACE reads using MiXCR and keeps one entry per CDR3 protein. The data contain over 450,000 distinct CDR3 sequences, about 13% of them singletons. CDR3 length equals 15 residues. Trimming shortened V by 4 bases and J by 4 bases, and 16 bases separated the two germline ends. Broader study findings: The study looked at matched synovial fluid samples from ankylosing spondylitis patients. Disease-linked clones were reported to be significantly enriched there. There was a TCR beta motif, made of 7 to 9 highly homologous variants, that appeared characteristic of ankylosing spondylitis blood.

This sequence joins TRBV12-3 or TRBV12-4 and TRBJ2-5; D perhaps matches TRBD2 (5 bases). The sequencing input was blood, either unsorted or a sorted T cell fraction (not recorded which). This TCR was sampled from a male donor with ankylosing spondylitis. The CDR3 spells CASSSPTVGVETQYF. CDR3 bases: TGTGCCAGCAGTTCTCCAACAGTCGGGGTAGAGACCCAGTACTTC.